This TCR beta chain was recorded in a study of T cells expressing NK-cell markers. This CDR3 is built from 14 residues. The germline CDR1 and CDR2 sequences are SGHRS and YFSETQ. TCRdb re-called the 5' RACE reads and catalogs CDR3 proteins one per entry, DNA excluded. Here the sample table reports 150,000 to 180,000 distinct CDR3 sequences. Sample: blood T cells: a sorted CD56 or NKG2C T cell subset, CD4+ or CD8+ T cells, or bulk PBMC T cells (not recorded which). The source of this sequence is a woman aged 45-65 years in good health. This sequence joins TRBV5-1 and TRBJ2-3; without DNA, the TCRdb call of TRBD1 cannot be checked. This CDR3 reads CASSYATGADTQYF.